This T cell receptor beta chain originates from a study of blood T cell repertoires in COVID-19. About the research overall: The analysed material was cDNA or gDNA that came from T cells, B-cell-depleted T cells, or PBMCs.

Sequenced by immunoSEQ multiplex PCR; TCRdb stores in-frame clones only, minus some. The profile covers around 150,000 clones, with around four fifths appearing a single time and roughly 9% taken by the ten largest. In the case of this clone: The junction departs from germline at one end; a sequencing error may be responsible.

Germline values: CDR1 SQVTM, CDR2 ANQGSEA. The CDR3 runs 15 residues. Source material: peripheral blood. The TCR originated in a woman older than 75 with active or convalescent COVID-19. The chain uses TRBV29-1 and TRBJ1-1; perhaps TRBD1 as D (6 bases). The CDR3 loop is CSQIVPGHSNPEAFF. The CDR3 nucleotides read TGCAGCCAAATAGTCCCGGGACACTCGAACCCTGAAGCTTTCTTT.